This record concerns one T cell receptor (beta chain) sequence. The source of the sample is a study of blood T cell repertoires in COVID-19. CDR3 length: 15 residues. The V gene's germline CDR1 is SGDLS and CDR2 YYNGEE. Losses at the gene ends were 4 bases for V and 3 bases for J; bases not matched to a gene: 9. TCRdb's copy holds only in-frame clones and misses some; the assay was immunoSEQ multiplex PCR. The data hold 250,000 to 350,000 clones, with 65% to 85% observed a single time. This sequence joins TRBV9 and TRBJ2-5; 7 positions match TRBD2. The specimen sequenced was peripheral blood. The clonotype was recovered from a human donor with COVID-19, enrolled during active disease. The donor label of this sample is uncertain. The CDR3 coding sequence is TGTGCCAGCAGCCCTAGTTCTAGCGGAGAAGAGACCCAGTACTTC. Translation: CASSPSSSGEETQYF.